This T cell receptor beta chain was obtained from a study of blood T cell repertoires in COVID-19. Study-level information: From the United States, Italy and Spain came samples of acute and convalescent COVID-19. T cells, B-cell-depleted T cells, or PBMCs provided the cDNA or gDNA that served as material.

The authors' processing: It was from reference gene primer amplification that nucleated cell counts were estimated. TCRdb's table, derived via immunoSEQ multiplex PCR, lists solely in-frame clones and lacks some. V and J calls and clone size come straight from that table; D and trimming were deduced from the DNA. The repertoire holds about 170,000 clones, with just under 90% as singletons. The V gene end was trimmed by 7 bases and the J gene end by 4 bases; junction bases not matched to a gene: 6. CDR3 length equals 14 residues. CDR1 is WSHSY and CDR2 is SAAADI in the germline V gene. The chain couples TRBV10-2 to TRBJ2-3, with 9 positions matching TRBD2. Material: peripheral blood. This clonotype originated in a man younger than 35 with active or convalescent COVID-19. The CDR3 sequence is CASKPAGGADTQYF. In nucleotides, the CDR3 is TGCGCCAGCAAGCCAGCGGGGGGTGCAGATACGCAGTATTTT.